This T cell receptor beta chain was observed in a study of blood T cells in healthy people across ages. The V gene lost 4 bases and the J gene lost 9 bases, with 27 bases spanning the gap. Germline values: CDR1 MNHEY, CDR2 SMNVEV (reference sequence). The CDR3 covers 17 residues. A second roughly 6 to 12 cycle PCR used barcoded and J-beta primers. TCRdb redid the calling of the 5' RACE reads with MiXCR, one entry per CDR3 protein. The sample yields more than 750,000 distinct CDR3 sequences, under 35% seen once. Broader study findings: Leaving the PBMCs unsorted stopped any conclusive comparison of naive versus antigen-experienced cells. Donors of long life had a larger count of naive CD4+ cells and greater diversity than aged donors.

This clonotype has a count of ten or more. The antigen remains unidentified. No fewer than 6 micrograms of total RNA were isolated from every sample. These same records also appear under a second study, on T cells of mothers and their children. That paper states: In cDNA synthesis, all of the extracted RNA was used at 1.5 ug per 15 ul.

Sequencing used blood. This receptor was taken from a woman aged 40-49 years in good health. The V gene is TRBV27, the J gene TRBJ1-1; D perhaps matches TRBD1 (5 bases). The CDR3 here is CASSSTGRVLRRLQAFF. The DNA for the CDR3 is TGTGCCAGCAGTTCCACGGGACGGGTACTTCGACGGCTACAAGCTTTCTTT.